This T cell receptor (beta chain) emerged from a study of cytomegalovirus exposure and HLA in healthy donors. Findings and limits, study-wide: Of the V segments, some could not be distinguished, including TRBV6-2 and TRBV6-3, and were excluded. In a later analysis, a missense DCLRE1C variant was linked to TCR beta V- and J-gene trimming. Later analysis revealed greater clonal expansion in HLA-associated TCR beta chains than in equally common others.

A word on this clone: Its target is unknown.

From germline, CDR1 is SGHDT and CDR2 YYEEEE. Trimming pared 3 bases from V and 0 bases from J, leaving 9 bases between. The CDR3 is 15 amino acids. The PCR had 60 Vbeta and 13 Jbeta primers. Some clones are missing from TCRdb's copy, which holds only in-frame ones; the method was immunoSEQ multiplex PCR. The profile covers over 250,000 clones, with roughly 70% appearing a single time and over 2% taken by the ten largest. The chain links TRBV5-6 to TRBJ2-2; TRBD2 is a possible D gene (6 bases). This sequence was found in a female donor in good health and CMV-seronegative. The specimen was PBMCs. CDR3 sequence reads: CASSSGLSNTGELFF. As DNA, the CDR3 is TGTGCCAGCAGCTCGGGACTTTCGAACACCGGGGAGCTGTTTTTT.